The 13 T cell receptor beta chains given below trace back to one sample, sequenced in a study of blood T cells in healthy people across ages. Together with a sample-barcoded 5' primer, a J-beta primer mix was included in a second PCR lasting about 7 to 11 cycles. TCRdb re-called the 5' RACE reads through MiXCR, storing one row per CDR3 protein. The repertoire holds roughly 800,000 distinct CDR3 sequences, with about three fifths as singletons. What was sequenced was blood. These receptors originate from a man between 25 and 39 years old in good health.

This chain connects TRBV20-1 to TRBJ1-4; possibly TRBD1 for D (5 bases). With 3 bases removed from V and 4 bases from J, the gap between germline ends came to 21 bases. Germline V lookup: CDR1 DFQATT, CDR2 SNEGSKA (reference sequence). The CDR3 length is 17 residues. The CDR3 bases are TGCAGTGCTAGGGCCCGGATCAGGGCAGGAGATAATGAAAAACTGTTTTTT. Translating it yields CSARARIRAGDNEKLFF.

This chain connects TRBV20-1 to TRBJ2-7; 14 bases align to TRBD2. The CDR3 has 13 amino acids. The germline gives CDR1 DFQATT, CDR2 SNEGSKA (reference sequence). V was pared by 5 bases and J by 12 bases, with 9 bases of the junction left unmatched. The CDR3 loop reads CSALGLAGEVWYF. In DNA form, the CDR3 reads TGCAGTGCTCTGGGACTAGCGGGAGAGGTTTGGTACTTC.

CDR3 protein: CASSKDRATDTQYF. The CDR3 region has the DNA TGTGCCAGCAGCAAGGACAGGGCAACAGATACGCAGTATTTT. The J gene is TRBJ2-3, the V gene TRBV11-1; 8 nucleotides align to TRBD1. CDR1 is SGHAT and CDR2 is FQDESV in the germline V gene (reference sequence). This CDR3 contains 14 residues. J lost 3 bases, V lost 5 bases, and 4 bases had no gene match.

The J gene is TRBJ1-2, the V gene TRBV29-1; D call uncertain. V was pared by 6 bases and J by 4 bases, with 12 bases between. This CDR3 spans 12 amino acids. The germline V gene encodes CDR1 SQVTM and CDR2 ANQGSEA. The CDR3 here is CSVRTGSYGYTF. CDR3 nucleotide sequence: TGCAGCGTGAGAACCGGGTCCTATGGCTACACCTTC.

This clonotype was seen more than once but under ten times. This chain uses TRBV5-6 with TRBJ1-4, with D maybe TRBD1 (5 bases). In germline, CDR1 is SGHDT, CDR2 YYEEEE. The CDR3 sequence is 14 residues long. V dropped 2 bases and J dropped 15 bases, with 20 bases sitting between them. The CDR3 sequence: CASSLRLTTQGVFF. The CDR3 DNA reads as TGTGCCAGCAGCTTAAGGTTAACGACTCAGGGAGTGTTTTTT.

This rearrangement joins TRBV12-3 or TRBV12-4 to TRBJ2-5; D is possibly TRBD1 or TRBD2 (5 bases each). Judging by the DNA end, TRBJ2-7 fits better; the J call may be wrong. The CDR3 contains 12 residues. The CDR3 region has the DNA TGTGCCAGCAGGTTTTGGGGGAACGAGCAGTACTTC. Protein: CASRFWGNEQYF.

In this sample, this clonotype turned up a few times. This sequence joins TRBV13 and TRBJ2-7; D is unclear. The CDR3 has 16 amino acids. Trimming took off 2 bases at V and 3 bases at J, with 17 bases between the two ends. Germline V gene data show CDR1 as PRHDT and CDR2 as FYEKMQ (reference sequence). CDR3 region: CASSLRSSRRGYEQYF. Here the CDR3 DNA reads TGTGCCAGCAGCTTAAGGTCTAGTCGTAGAGGCTACGAGCAGTACTTC.

The rearrangement uses TRBV4-3 and TRBJ1-5; no definite D call. Trimming removed 4 bases from V and 7 bases from J, with 11 bases in between. Germline loops: CDR1 LGHNA, CDR2 YSLEER. The CDR3 has 13 amino acids. CDR3 coding DNA: TGCGCCAGCAGCCGAGACTCTGGGCAGCCCCAGCATTTT. Translated, it gives CASSRDSGQPQHF.

The chain carries TRBV11-2 and TRBJ2-7, with TRBD1 matching over 9 bases. Germline loops: CDR1 SGHAT, CDR2 FQNNGV. The V segment lost 3 bases and the J segment 3 bases; nucleotides outside the gene matches: 3. This CDR3 contains 14 residues. The CDR3 sequence: CASSLTGGYYEQYF. The CDR3 region has the DNA TGTGCCAGCAGCTTGACAGGGGGATACTACGAGCAGTACTTC.

In its sample, this clonotype was seen a few times. CDR3 DNA: TGCAGTGCTAATCCGGGACAGGGATATGGGGCCAACGTCCTGACTTTC. This encodes CSANPGQGYGANVLTF. The chain employs TRBV20-1 and TRBJ2-6; 9 bases map to TRBD1. The CDR3 runs to 16 residues. Germline V gene data show CDR1 as DFQATT and CDR2 as SNEGSKA (reference sequence). The V and J ends lost 4 bases and 3 bases, in that order; junction bases with no gene match: 7.

The chain links TRBV14 to TRBJ1-2; the D gene is possibly TRBD1 (6 bases). Between the trimmed V and J ends, which lost 3 bases and 7 bases, there was a span of 18 bases. Germline CDR1 is SGHDN and CDR2 is FVKESK. The CDR3 extends over 15 amino acids. This chain's CDR3 is CASSQSARGAVGYTF. CDR3 DNA: TGTGCCAGCAGCCAGAGCGCCCGGGGGGCGGTTGGCTACACCTTC. Complete variable domain (other parts from reference TRBV14 and TRBJ1-2): EAGVTQFPSHSVIEKGQTVTLRCDPISGHDNLYWYRRVMGKEIKFLLHFVKESKQDESGMPNNRFLAERTGGTYSTLKVQPAELEDSGVYFCASSQSARGAVGYTFGSGTRLTVV.

V and J are TRBV9 and TRBJ2-6; 7 bases fit TRBD1. V shed 4 bases and J 0 bases; nucleotides not matched to a gene: 10. The CDR3 loop spans 18 amino acids. The germline V gene has CDR1 SGDLS and CDR2 YYNGEE. CDR3 nucleotides: TGTGCCAGCAGCCCTACCGGGACAGCATCCTCTGGGGCCAACGTCCTGACTTTC. Translated: CASSPTGTASSGANVLTF.

V and J are TRBV28 and TRBJ2-1; D is unclear. The CDR3 has 13 residues. Germline V gene sequence: CDR1 MDHEN, CDR2 SYDVKM. Trimming took 5 bases from V and 13 from J, leaving 18 bases between them. The CDR3 is CASSPQFAETQFF. For the CDR3, the DNA is TGTGCCAGCAGTCCCCAATTTGCAGAGACCCAGTTCTTC.